This T cell receptor (beta chain) was sequenced for a study of OX40 agonist ivuxolimab in advanced cancers. Study background: Enrolled patients in dose escalation had cancers that were hepatocellular carcinoma, melanoma, renal cell or head and neck cancer. Treatment received earlier with anti-PD-1, anti-PD-L1 or anti-CTLA-4 agents was allowed, and over 30% had some. One patient with hepatocellular carcinoma and two with cutaneous melanoma, three in all, had partial responses. Findings of the study overall: The mean number of expanded clones was higher in CD8+ T cells than in CD4+.

Sequencing was performed with immunoSEQ multiplex PCR; in TCRdb, only in-frame clones are kept and a portion is missing. The table shows about 77,000 clones, with roughly 94% occurring only once. Per the germline V gene, CDR1 is ENHRY and CDR2 is SYGVKD. This CDR3 spans 18 amino acids. V gave up 2 bases and J gave up 1 base; unmatched junction bases: 7. With regard to this clone: The antigen is not known.

The chain recombines TRBV10-3 with TRBJ2-4; 11 nucleotides agree with TRBD2. The TCR originated in an adult with an advanced solid tumor such as melanoma, head and neck, liver or kidney cancer. The material was CD4+ or CD8+ T cells sorted from blood, obtained in a trial of the OX40 agonist ivuxolimab. The CDR3 nucleotides are TGTGCCATCAGTGAGCGGGTAGCGGGGGGGAATGCCAAAAACATTCAGTACTTC. This gives the protein CAISERVAGGNAKNIQYF.